A selection of T cell receptor beta chains follows, all from one sample in a study of T cell changes during pregnancy in multiple sclerosis. Sequencing used immunoSEQ multiplex PCR; TCRdb keeps in-frame clones, though not all of them. In the table there are 35,000 to 50,000 clones, roughly nine tenths of which are singletons. The source was CD4+ T cells from peripheral blood mononuclear cells, collected in the third trimester of pregnancy. The source is a female donor in good health, enrolled as a control in a pregnancy study. Each CDR3 is given with its conserved first and last residue. The D gene is left open where the match is weak. For some rows the clone size is stated as once, few or many, or as a class when expanded; others skip it.

clone_size	d_call	v_call	j_call	cdr3_aa	cdr3_nt
-	-	TRBV6-5	TRBJ1-2	CASSYSRPGGYTF	TGTGCCAGCAGTTACTCCCGACCGGGTGGCTACACCTTC
-	TRBD2	TRBV27	TRBJ2-5	CASSPGTSGRQETQYF	TGTGCCAGCAGCCCCGGGACTAGCGGGCGCCAAGAGACCCAGTACTTC
-	TRBD2	TRBV29-1	TRBJ2-2	CSVIAGGNTGELFF	TGCAGCGTTATAGCGGGAGGGAACACCGGGGAGCTGTTTTTT
-	TRBD2	TRBV19	TRBJ2-1	CASSILSGSSYNEQFF	TGTGCCAGTAGTATTCTTAGCGGGAGCTCCTACAATGAGCAGTTCTTC
-	TRBD1	TRBV5-6	TRBJ2-7	CASSVRQGTSSF	TGTGCCAGCAGCGTACGACAGGGGACCTCTTCCTTC
-	-	TRBV28	TRBJ1-3	CASSAAPRSGNTIYF	TGTGCCAGCAGTGCTGCCCCGAGATCCGGAAACACCATATATTTT
-	TRBD2	TRBV7-9	TRBJ2-3	CASRPGDGGIVDTQYF	TGTGCCAGCAGACCCGGGGACGGGGGGATTGTAGATACGCAGTATTTT
-	TRBD1	TRBV18	TRBJ2-1	CASSPPGQGAGNEQFF	TGTGCCAGCTCACCTCCAGGACAGGGGGCAGGGAATGAGCAGTTCTTC
-	-	TRBV4-1	TRBJ1-6	CASSHPYRENSPLHF	TGCGCCAGCAGCCATCCTTACAGGGAGAATTCACCCCTCCACTTT
-	-	TRBV11-2	TRBJ2-7	CASSRNREPTYYEQYF	TGTGCCAGCAGCCGAAACAGGGAACCAACCTATTACGAGCAGTACTTC
-	-	TRBV9	TRBJ2-1	CASSVAGEVQEQFF	TGTGCCAGCAGCGTAGCTGGGGAGGTCCAAGAGCAGTTCTTC
-	-	TRBV11-2	TRBJ1-3	CASRLTQVGNTIYF	TGTGCCAGCAGGCTGACACAAGTCGGAAACACCATATATTTT
-	TRBD2	TRBV2	TRBJ2-7	CASSEGGTRGDEQYF	TGTGCCAGCAGTGAAGGAGGGACCCGGGGGGACGAGCAGTACTTC
-	TRBD2	TRBV2	TRBJ2-7	CASRTGTSGGVSYEQYF	TGTGCCAGCAGAACCGGGACTAGCGGGGGGGTCTCCTACGAGCAGTACTTC
-	TRBD1	TRBV28	TRBJ2-3	CASNTGGRNTDTQYF	TGTGCCAGCAATACAGGGGGCAGAAACACAGATACGCAGTATTTT
-	TRBD2	TRBV5-4	TRBJ2-1	CASSLVGTSNEQFF	TGTGCCAGCAGCTTGGTCGGGACTAGCAATGAGCAGTTCTTC
-	TRBD1	TRBV19	TRBJ2-3	CASSRDRGRAGPDTQYF	TGTGCCAGTAGTAGGGACAGGGGGCGGGCCGGGCCAGATACGCAGTATTTT
-	-	TRBV27	TRBJ2-7	CASSLTPGGYEQYF	TGTGCCAGCAGTTTAACGCCCGGGGGTTACGAGCAGTACTTC
once	TRBD2	TRBV7-3	TRBJ2-7	CASSLTSGLGYEQYF	TGTGCCAGCAGCTTAACGTCAGGACTAGGTTACGAGCAGTACTTC
-	-	TRBV7-2	TRBJ1-4	CASSLRAGEKLFF	TGTGCCAGCAGCTTAAGGGCGGGAGAAAAACTGTTTTTT
-	-	TRBV5-8	TRBJ1-1	CASSLEYRQAFF	TGTGCCAGCAGCTTGGAATACAGGCAAGCTTTCTTT
-	TRBD1	TRBV28	TRBJ1-4	CATVTGGAQTGEKLFF	TGTGCCACCGTGACAGGGGGCGCTCAGACAGGCGAAAAACTGTTTTTT
-	TRBD1	TRBV6-1	TRBJ2-7	CASTPWGQGAYEQYF	TGTGCCAGCACCCCTTGGGGACAGGGGGCCTACGAGCAGTACTTC
-	TRBD1	TRBV18	TRBJ1-6	CASSPGQSNSPLHF	TGTGCCAGCTCACCGGGACAGAGCAATTCACCCCTCCACTTT
-	TRBD1	TRBV25-1	TRBJ2-7	CASSPTSDGWGSTGEQYF	TGTGCCAGCAGCCCGACTTCTGATGGATGGGGGTCGACAGGGGAGCAGTACTTC
-	TRBD1	TRBV25-1	TRBJ2-2	CASSDYDRATGELFF	TGTGCCAGCAGTGACTACGACAGGGCCACCGGGGAGCTGTTTTTT
-	-	TRBV4-3	TRBJ2-1	CASSQGDGSGGEQFF	TGCGCCAGCAGCCAAGGGGACGGGAGTGGGGGTGAGCAGTTCTTC
-	-	TRBV19	TRBJ1-2	CASNYIGSDYGYTF	TGTGCCAGTAATTATATCGGGAGCGACTATGGCTACACCTTC
-	TRBD2	TRBV5-1	TRBJ2-7	CASSFGGRAYEQYF	TGCGCCAGCAGCTTTGGCGGGAGGGCATACGAGCAGTACTTC
-	-	TRBV27	TRBJ1-2	CASSPEGVGYGYTF	TGTGCCAGCAGTCCCGAGGGGGTAGGCTATGGCTACACCTTC